This T cell receptor (beta chain) was sequenced in a study of regulatory T cells in long-lasting Graves disease (dated by TCRdb to about 2021). At the level of the whole study: To count as having persistent Graves' disease, a patient had to have received antithyroid drug treatment for over 5 years with TSH receptor autoantibodies remaining persistently positive. Patients with persistent Graves' disease were compared with patients with newly diagnosed Graves' disease using TCR sequencing and RNA sequencing of peripheral blood. The study was conducted in China and was registered as a clinical trial. A total of roughly 35 samples underwent TCR sequencing: around 13 from persistent and roughly 20 from newly diagnosed Graves' disease patients. In the clinical cohort, patients with persistent Graves' disease had used antithyroid drugs for an average of about 9.4 years.

Spanning cysteine to phenylalanine, the CDR3 consists of 13 amino acids. Kept here is only the CDR3 DNA, which spans 39 bases and is read in frame from base 1. A distance of 8 bases separates the germline ends of V and J, which lose 1 base and 5 bases respectively. CDR1 and CDR2 are read off the germline V gene as SGHTA and FQGNSA. The library was made by multiplex PCR. The sequencer listed for this sample is Illumina HiSeq 4000. TCR beta libraries were built with iRepertoire HTBI primers and Arm-PCR amplification of CDR3 regions. Before sequencing, the PCR products went through gel purification. As for the authors' bioinformatics: Gene usage analysis of CDR3 amino acid clonotypes used the roughly 60 TRBV and some 15 TRBJ segments found across samples. Filtered high-quality paired reads were merged into contigs using COPE and FqMerger. BLAST was used to align contigs to the IMGT TRBV, TRBD and TRBJ reference genes, and CDR3 was defined following IMGT. Any clonotype with a frequency above 0.1% was counted as a highly expanded clone. Repertoire diversity was measured by Shannon entropy, and V-J evenness by the Gini coefficient. Clonotypes shared by more than one individual were considered public. The public reads were reprocessed in TCRdb via fastp at Q25 and MiXCR, keeping in-frame beta chains. Each entry is one CDR3 protein sequence, shown with its most common DNA and genes. These V and J calls derive from TCRdb rather than the authors' analysis. The sample table shows about 290,000 distinct CDR3 sequences, and around 21% are seen once. The ten largest clonotypes hold 56% of the sample.

Interpreted using the paper, the time point label stands for: persistent/refractory GD, antithyroid drugs over 5 years with positive TRAb. For both TCR sequencing and RNA sequencing, RNA was extracted from PBMCs in TRIzol. Graves' disease was diagnosed according to American Thyroid Association guidelines. Patients were recruited from an endocrinology department in Xi'an, China. Each patient gave roughly 8.4 milliliters of peripheral blood, collected in an EDTA anticoagulant tube. Ficoll Paque Plus density gradient separation was used to isolate PBMCs, and no additional T cell sorting was done. RNA quality was checked with an Agilent 2100 Bioanalyzer and agarose gel, and concentration with a NanoDrop 2000. This clonotype appeared many times. What antigen it recognizes has not been identified. The input lacks base qualities; no much larger clone sits a single base away. The study at large found these results: Peripheral blood alone was examined, since thyroid tissue, which constituted the primary lesion, could not be accessed. TRBV28, TRBJ1-2 and TRBJ2-5 were preferentially used in persistent disease, while TRBV20-1 and TRBJ2-1 were favored in newly diagnosed disease. Persistent patients shared more public clonotypes among themselves (around 3,000) than newly diagnosed patients did (over 900). Compared with newly diagnosed patients, patients with persistent Graves' disease had lower TCR Shannon entropy and fewer highly expanded clones, which suggests clonal expansion. As a limitation, the authors acknowledged that the small sample size may reduce accuracy. Only the TCR beta chain was sequenced and analyzed.

In this chain, TRBV7-2 is recombined with TRBJ2-5; the D gene identity is not certain. The receptor was isolated from a female donor with Graves disease. The source was peripheral blood mononuclear cells (PBMCs), collected when the disease was refractory, from a patient treated with antithyroid drugs. CDR3 loop: CASSLVPGETQYF. The nucleotides read TGTGCCAGCAGCTTAGTTCCTGGGGAGACCCAGTACTTC.